This T cell receptor beta chain was captured in a study of T cell changes during pregnancy in multiple sclerosis. The assay was immunoSEQ multiplex PCR, and TCRdb's table has in-frame clones only and misses some. This table has approximately 23,000 clones, about 90% appearing once. V dropped 10 bases and J dropped 0 bases, with 19 bases sitting between them. The CDR3 is 17 amino acids. Germline assignment: CDR1 LNHDA and CDR2 SQIVND (reference sequence). The table lists this clone with a count of one. This sequence was found in a female donor in good health, enrolled as a control in a pregnancy study. The V call is TRBV19, the J call TRBJ2-6, with D maybe TRBD2 (5 bases). This material consisted of CD4+ T cells from peripheral blood mononuclear cells, taken in the third trimester of pregnancy. The DNA for the CDR3 is TGTGCCACTTCGTTCGGGGTAGTGGGCTCTGGGGCCAACGTCCTGACTTTC. As protein: CATSFGVVGSGANVLTF.